The clone carrying this T cell receptor beta chain was observed once. The antigen remains undetermined. With 1 base clipped from V and 9 bases from J, the junction kept 4 bases outside the gene matches. Germline V gives CDR1 SGHDT, CDR2 YYEEEE. CDR3 size: 14 residues. Participants comprised healthy donors of bone marrow. The sample originates from a study of cytomegalovirus exposure and HLA in healthy donors. Findings of the study overall: A later analysis appeared to link common viral pathogens to several of the most significant clusters. TCR beta V segments were, for the most part, productive about 87% or about 30% of the time in an earlier analysis.

60 Vbeta and 13 Jbeta primers were used in PCR. Methods used by the authors: Unique TCR beta chains numbered about 79 million in a later analysis, with roughly 10 million shared. The assay was immunoSEQ multiplex PCR, and TCRdb's table has in-frame clones only and misses some. D and trimming were read from the DNA, whereas the V and J calls and clone size are those reported in that table. Counted here are about 34,000 clones, approximately 80% occurring once; the ten biggest clones make up over 9.5%. J is TRBJ1-6 and V is TRBV5-6; 7 nucleotides align to TRBD1. Sequencing input: PBMCs. The TCR was taken from a woman aged 18-35 years in good health and CMV-seropositive. The CDR3 here is CASSLTGAASPLHF. The CDR3, as DNA: TGTGCCAGCAGCTTGACAGGGGCGGCTTCACCCCTCCACTTT.